Sequencing of this T cell receptor beta chain was carried out in a study of T cell responses to AZD1222 COVID-19 vaccine (dated by TCRdb to the early 2020s). Some background on the complete study: TCR sequencing was performed for about 250 trial participants, of whom 207 were given two doses of AZD1222 and 26 were given two doses of MenACWY control vaccine. Trial participants were enrolled into age subgroups of 18-55, 56-69 and 70-plus years, which contained around 150, 28 and 57 TCR-sequenced participants, respectively. What the authors observed across the whole study: Nearly half of unique spike-specific TCRs reportedly recognized epitopes outside regions mutated in the B.1.351 and B.1.1.7 variants. Because no day 14 peak-response samples were available, the repertoires could be characterized only after the peak T cell response. The 56-69-year group was small, and its depth increase did not reach significance, likely because of low power. Spike-specific TCR breadth and depth rose significantly after two AZD1222 doses compared with day 0 and with MenACWY recipients. Conclusions about previously exposed vaccinees were limited because only a handful of AZD1222 recipients were SARS-CoV-2 seropositive at baseline. Vaccine-associated CD4 TCRs spanned the whole spike protein, with dominant responses in regions 160-218 and 743-854. Most participants were white British and females outnumbered males, and the authors suggested that clonal diversity may have been underestimated.

The CDR3 regions of human TCRbeta chains were subjected to immunosequencing. Per the source publication's procedure: TCRs in the repertoires were matched against a reference library of SARS-CoV-2-specific TCRs that had been generated with the MIRA antigen-specificity platform. Breadth was defined as the fraction of unique TCRs that were SARS-CoV-2-associated. Depth was defined as the fraction of total T cells that were SARS-CoV-2-associated. Using the MIRA data, each spike-specific TCR was mapped to the spike region that the TCR reacts to and placed in a CD4 or CD8 class. Log10-transformed breadth and depth values were compared by one-way ANOVA with Sidak's multiple comparisons tests. TCRdb retrieved this table from immuneACCESS and kept in-frame rearrangements only. Not all clones are present; in checked studies, unresolved V genes account for under half, and no reason is known for the remainder. V and J calls and clone size are those listed in that table; D and trimming were worked out from the DNA. Recorded for this sample are tens of thousands of clones; approximately 90% of them occurred a single time. Together, the top ten hold around 26% of the sample.

The CDR3 numbers 14 residues from cysteine through phenylalanine. Only the CDR3 DNA stays, 42 bases, in frame from base 1. CDR1 and CDR2, looked up from the germline V gene, are MDHEN and SYDVKM. V gives up 6 bases and J gives up 1 base, and the segment between their germline ends measures 12 bases. Notes on this clone: What antigen it recognizes has not been identified. No base quality information exists; no much larger clone differs at one position.

What the time point label conveys for this sample: about 28 days (+/-7) after the second vaccine dose. Because spike-specific TCR depth and breadth did not differ between the two schedules, AZD1222 recipients who got a second dose at roughly 4 weeks were pooled with those who got a second dose at roughly 12 weeks. Vaccinee samples were obtained from the UK trials COV001 and COV002, which included a single-blind randomized controlled phase 2/3 trial of AZD1222 (ChAdOx1 nCoV-19) in healthy adults. For TCRbeta chain sequencing, PBMC samples from trial participants were taken at day 0 and at day 28 after the second dose.

The rearranged chain carries TRBV28 and TRBJ2-5, with no confidently assigned D gene. This clonotype was sampled from an adult who received the AZD1222 COVID-19 vaccine. The material sequenced was peripheral blood, taken 28 days after the second AZD1222 dose. CDR3 reads: CASRGVGFQETQYF. The base sequence is TGTGCCAGCAGGGGTGTGGGGTTCCAAGAGACCCAGTACTTC.